This T cell receptor beta chain emerged from a study of cytomegalovirus exposure and HLA in healthy donors. Points from the study as a whole: Researchers reported in a later analysis that common viral pathogens appeared linked to several top clusters. The majority of TCR sequences were rare, yet some public TCRs appeared in many donors.

Vbeta (60) and Jbeta (13) primers were used in the PCR. Some clones are missing from TCRdb's copy, which holds only in-frame ones; the method was immunoSEQ multiplex PCR. The sample records 150,000 to 200,000 clones, roughly 80% being singletons. Germline V gene lookup returns CDR1 MDHEN and CDR2 SYDVKM. V lost 6 bases and J lost 3, with 8 bases in between. The CDR3 runs to 13 residues. With respect to this clone: Its antigen is not known.

This sequence joins TRBV28 and TRBJ2-2; TRBD2 might be the D (6 bases). The receptor was isolated from a female donor in good health and CMV-seronegative. Sequences were obtained from PBMCs. CDR3 residues: CASRSGDTGELFF. CDR3 in DNA: TGTGCCAGCAGGTCGGGGGACACCGGGGAGCTGTTTTTT. The full variable domain, completed using reference TRBV28 and TRBJ2-2, is DVKVTQSSRYLVKRTGEKVFLECVQDMDHENMFWYRQDPGLGLRLIYFSYDVKMKEKGDIPEGYSVSREKKERFSLILESASTNQTSMYLCASRSGDTGELFFGEGSRLTVL.